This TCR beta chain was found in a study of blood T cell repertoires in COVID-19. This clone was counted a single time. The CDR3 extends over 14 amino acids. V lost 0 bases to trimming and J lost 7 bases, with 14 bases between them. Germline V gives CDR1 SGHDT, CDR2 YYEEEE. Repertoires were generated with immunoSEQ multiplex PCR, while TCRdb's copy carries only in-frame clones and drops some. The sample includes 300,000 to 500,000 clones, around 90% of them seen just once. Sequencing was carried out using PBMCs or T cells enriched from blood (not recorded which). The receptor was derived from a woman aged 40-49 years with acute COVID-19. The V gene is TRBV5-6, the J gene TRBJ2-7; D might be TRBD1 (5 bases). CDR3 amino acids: CASSLGVRVEEQYF. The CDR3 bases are TGTGCCAGCAGCTTGGGTGTCAGGGTAGAGGAGCAGTACTTC. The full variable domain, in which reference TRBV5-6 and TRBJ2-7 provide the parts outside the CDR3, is DAGVTQSPTHLIKTRGQQVTLRCSPKSGHDTVSWYQQALGQGPQFIFQYYEEEERQRGNFPDRFSGHQFPNYSSELNVNALLLGDSALYLCASSLGVRVEEQYFGPGTRLTVT.